This T cell receptor (beta chain) comes out of a study of blood T cell repertoires in COVID-19. Turning to the study itself: The origin of the acute and convalescent COVID-19 samples was the United States, Italy and Spain.

This table comes from immunoSEQ multiplex PCR, and its TCRdb copy is limited to in-frame clones, with some not included. Altogether tens of thousands of clones are present, approximately 80% being singletons, with the ten largest covering about half. The specimen was peripheral blood. The sequence was collected from a human donor in a cohort sampled during active COVID-19.

CDR3 in amino acids: CASSLGTVNTGELFF. In DNA form, the CDR3 reads TGCGCCAGCAGCTTGGGGACAGTCAACACCGGGGAGCTGTTTTTT. The V gene is TRBV5-1, the J gene TRBJ2-2; perhaps TRBD1 as D (6 bases). The CDR3 extends over 15 amino acids. The V end lost 0 bases, the J end lost 2 bases, and 8 bases lay between the germline ends. Germline V gene data show CDR1 as SGHRS and CDR2 as YFSETQ.